This T cell receptor beta chain was documented in a study of shared clonotypes between healthy human individuals. Looked up from germline, CDR1 is SGHTS and CDR2 is YDEGEE. V trimming: 4 bases; J trimming: 9 bases; junction bases outside the gene matches: 8. The CDR3 spans 14 residues. Clones were sequenced by immunoSEQ multiplex PCR, and TCRdb holds only the in-frame ones, with some missing. This sample has 100,000 to 120,000 clones, with around 68% found just once. The sequencing input was memory CD8+ T cells sorted from blood. The subset is: CD45RO+ cells pooled with CCR7-negative TemRA cells. This chain joins TRBV5-8 and TRBJ1-5, with TRBD1 matching over 9 bases. This receptor was obtained from a woman in her 30s in good health. The CDR3 here is CASSGTGFVSPQHF. Written as DNA, the CDR3 is TGTGCCAGCAGCGGGACAGGGTTCGTATCGCCCCAGCATTTT. The full variable domain, rest sourced from reference TRBV5-8 and TRBJ1-5, is EAGVTQSPTHLIKTRGQQATLRCSPISGHTSVYWYQQALGLGLQFLLWYDEGEERNRGNFPPRFSGRQFPNYSSELNVNALELEDSALYLCASSGTGFVSPQHFGDGTRLSIL.